This T cell receptor beta chain was sequenced in a study of cytomegalovirus exposure and HLA in healthy donors. About the study: Unique TCRs numbering about 87 million, obtained from HLA-typed donors, made up an early data release. Findings and limits, study-wide: In a later analysis, a missense DCLRE1C variant was linked to TCR beta V- and J-gene trimming. Later on, an analysis showed TCR association rates differing by HLA locus, with DRB1 the most and HLA-C the fewest.

CDR1 and CDR2 from the germline V gene are KGHSH and LQKENI. This CDR3 contains 15 residues. The ends were cut back, 3 bases at V and 0 bases at J, with 11 bases in the middle. Comments on this clone: The antigen is not known.

PCR primers comprised 60 Vbeta and 13 Jbeta primers. Original methodology: Around 11 million of some 80 million unique TCR beta chains were shared, per a later count. Using immunoSEQ multiplex PCR, the repertoire was profiled, and TCRdb retains in-frame clones only, with some absent. The V and J calls and clone size were taken over from that table, and D and trimming were inferred from the DNA. The sample's table shows 40,000 to 60,000 clones. Sequenced material: PBMCs. The chain carries TRBV18 and TRBJ1-1; the D is unclear. The receptor was isolated from a female donor in good health and CMV-seronegative. CDR3 in DNA: TGTGCCAGCTCACCCAGTATCAACATGAACACTGAAGCTTTCTTT. It is translated as CASSPSINMNTEAFF. The full variable domain, in which reference TRBV18 and TRBJ1-1 provide the parts outside the CDR3, is NAGVMQNPRHLVRRRGQEARLRCSPMKGHSHVYWYRQLPEEGLKFMVYLQKENIIDESGMPKERFSAEFPKEGPSILRIQQVVRGDSAAYFCASSPSINMNTEAFFGQGTRLTVV.